This T cell receptor beta chain was captured in a study of CD8 T cells in ankylosing spondylitis. Whole-study results and caveats: Before this, some motif variants had been reported in reactive arthritis synovial fluid and blood. Roughly 8 highly homologous variants formed a TCR beta motif that appeared characteristic of ankylosing spondylitis blood.

The CDR3 has 17 residues. Germline V gene data show CDR1 as SQVTM and CDR2 as ANQGSEA. The junction had 15 bases not matched to a gene; V was cut back by 4 bases and J by 2 bases. TCRdb passed the 5' RACE reads through MiXCR, listing each CDR3 protein once. The sample holds about 390,000 distinct CDR3 sequences; approximately 20% are singletons and the top ten take about 17%. About this clonotype: Its cognate antigen is unknown.

The rearrangement uses TRBV29-1 and TRBJ2-7; the match to TRBD2 covers 9 bases. The receptor was isolated from a male donor with ankylosing spondylitis. The specimen was blood, either unsorted or a sorted T cell fraction (not recorded which). CDR3 loop: CSVAGFLGASGTYEQYF. CDR3 sequence (DNA): TGCAGCGTTGCCGGTTTCCTGGGTGCTAGCGGGACCTACGAGCAGTACTTC.